This record covers a single T cell receptor (beta chain). What antigen it recognizes has not been identified. Within one base of it there is no much larger clone, and no base qualities were kept. Different DNA sequences within this sample yield the same CDR3. Using the deep immunoSEQ assay, multiplex PCR amplified TCR CDR3 regions from genomic DNA. For each cell subset, the extracted genomic DNA was distributed evenly across all wells of several immunoSEQ 96-well plates, and each plate served as one replicate. For sorted subsets, 150 to 250 ng of genomic DNA, equivalent to about 30,000 T cell genomes, went into each replicate PCR. Purified libraries were measured with a Qubit 3.0 fluorometer, size-checked on a Bioanalyzer 2100, and measured again with the KAPA Library Quantification kit. Each immunoSEQ 96-well plate was sequenced on its own single-read 150-cycle Illumina NextSeq 550 flow cell. Processing in the source paper ran as follows. The immunoSEQ output contained only junctional sequences without quality scores, so filtering could not match that applied to full-length reads. To assign V/J genes and CDR3, sequences were annotated using PyIR, a Python wrapper for IgBLAST v1.9, with IMGT germline references. Reads were removed for weak V/J assignments (E-value above 1e-6), missing CDR3, stop codons, out-of-frame junctions, or ambiguous translated residues. V3J clonotypes were defined as sequences sharing an identical inferred V gene, J gene, and CDR3 amino acid sequence. The percentage overlap between two repertoires was calculated by dividing the number of shared unique clonotypes by the size of the smaller repertoire. Richness of each repertoire was evaluated using RTK rarefaction, the Chao1 estimator, and Recon v2.1 estimates of unobserved clonotypes. For all TCRbeta clonotypes obtained by the gDNA method from a few donors, generation probabilities were computed with OLGA. Entries here come from immuneACCESS through TCRdb and include only in-frame sequences with V and J called. Some clones fail to appear in such tables; in the studies checked, an unresolved V gene covers under half of the shortfall, and the cause of the remainder is unknown. That table furnishes V, J and clone size, whereas the DNA furnished D and trimming. In this sample the table shows 2,500,000 or so clones, 90% to 95% of which occur a single time. Together, the top ten hold around 0.37% of the sample.

Reading from cysteine to phenylalanine, the CDR3 counts 15 amino acids. Only the CDR3 DNA stays, 45 bases, in frame from base 1. Trimming costs V 0 bases and J 0 bases, and their ends lie 9 bases apart. CDR1 and CDR2 (GTSNPN, SVGIG) derive from the germline V gene (reference sequence). Healthy HIV-negative adults with no recently reported acute infections or vaccinations were included as donors. Only Caucasian adults living in Nashville, Tennessee, USA were represented among the donors. CD4+ T cells were enriched through magnetic negative selection, after which naive cells were positively selected on CD45RA and the remaining negative fraction served as the memory subset. Blood was obtained by leukapheresis, after which PBMCs were separated by Ficoll-Histopaque density gradient centrifugation and cryopreserved in liquid nitrogen vapor phase. Analytical flow cytometry was used to check the purity and quantity of each magnetically sorted T cell population. From each sorted fraction, genomic DNA was isolated and quantified by UV absorbance on a Nanodrop 2000c.

The entry originates in a study of shared clonotypes between healthy human individuals (dated by TCRdb to between 2020 and 2021). About the investigation overall: The cohort included a few men and a couple of women between 18 and 49 years of age. Between about 0.94 and 8.9 billion PBMCs per donor were obtained by leukapheresis. Libraries were prepared and TCR repertoires were sequenced by different laboratories using diverse techniques, in order to increase sequencing depth and limit assay-specific biases. For each donor, CD4 naive and CD4 memory were each run on three plates, CD8 naive on two plates, and CD8 memory on one plate. Blood TCR repertoires of a handful of healthy adults were deeply sequenced to estimate repertoire size and the extent of clonotype sharing between individuals. What the research found in general, with its limitations: Sharing across several donors was observed for approximately 5% of naive CD4, over 3% of naive CD8, 2% to 2.5% of memory CD4, and about 0.4% of memory CD8 clonotypes. Based on pairwise subsampling, the degree of clonotype sharing among donors was expected to be affected by sequencing depth. Compared with non-shared clonotypes, the clonotypes found in all four sorted-subset donors had higher generation probabilities. Because the study included only a small number of donors, the genetic and exposure-history diversity represented was limited. Estimated clonotype richness was generally larger for naive than for memory subsets. Sampling was limited to blood, and TCR repertoires in tissue likely differ from TCR repertoires in blood. Even with the large sequencing depth, rarefaction of the sorted-subset datasets indicated that sequencing was incomplete.

The sequencing input was naive CD4+ T cells from PBMCs. In light of the paper, this sample's cell subset or site label describes: CD45RA+ positively selected. This clonotype was obtained from a man younger than 35 in good health. Some clones in this sample may be carry-over from other donors' samples. The chain is assembled from TRBV30 and TRBJ1-3; the best D guess is TRBD1, with 5 bases matching. The DNA reads TGTGCCTGGAGTGTAGGGGCATTCTCTGGAAACACCATATATTTT. This translates into CAWSVGAFSGNTIYF.